Listed below are T cell receptor beta chains from one sample, sequenced in a study of cytomegalovirus exposure and HLA in healthy donors. Clones were read by immunoSEQ multiplex PCR, and TCRdb kept only the in-frame ones, dropping some. The table lists fewer than 200,000 clones, 80% to 90% of them singletons. Sequenced material: PBMCs. These receptors were obtained from a woman under 30 in good health and CMV-seronegative. Each CDR3 is given with its conserved first and last residue. The D gene is left open where the match is weak. Not all rows give a size; the values are once, few, many and, for expanded clones, a class.

.,.,TRBJ2-7,TRBV6-1,TGTGCCAGCAGTGAAGGTTCGTTTCAGGGCTACGAGCAGTACTTC,CASSEGSFQGYEQYF
.,.,TRBJ2-5,TRBV19,TGTGCCAGTAGTTCCGGTGAGACCCAGTACTTC,CASSSGETQYF
.,.,TRBJ1-1,TRBV7-8,TGTGCCAGCAGCCCCCGACGGGAAATGAACACTGAAGCTTTCTTT,CASSPRREMNTEAFF
.,.,TRBJ1-5,TRBV28,TGTGCCAGCCGACAGTTCAATCAGCCCCAGCATTTT,CASRQFNQPQHF
.,TRBD1,TRBJ1-2,TRBV28,TGTGCCAGCAGCGAGATGGGACAGAACTATGGCTACACCTTC,CASSEMGQNYGYTF
.,.,TRBJ2-2,TRBV19,TGTGCCAGTAGTATAAGACAGCCCGGCGGGGAGCTGTTTTTT,CASSIRQPGGELFF
few,.,TRBJ2-5,TRBV7-2,TGTGCCAGCAGCTTAGCGGGCAGGCGGGGTCAAGAGACCCAGTACTTC,CASSLAGRRGQETQYF
.,.,TRBJ2-5,TRBV6-1,TGTGCCAGCAAATGGGGGCCACAGGGAGAGACCCAGTACTTC,CASKWGPQGETQYF
.,TRBD1,TRBJ1-1,TRBV27,TGTGCCAGCAGTGATCAGACAGGGATTACGACTGAAGCTTTCTTT,CASSDQTGITTEAFF
.,TRBD1,TRBJ1-4,TRBV15,TGTGCCACCAGGAGTAGACAGGGGGTCTCTAATGAAAAACTGTTTTTT,CATRSRQGVSNEKLFF
.,TRBD1,TRBJ2-2,TRBV6-1,TGTGCCAGCAGTGTGCGACAGGGCGGAAGCACCGGGGAGCTGTTTTTT,CASSVRQGGSTGELFF
.,.,TRBJ2-5,TRBV21-1,TGTGCCAGCAGCACGGACAGACAGAGGTTTATGCAAGAGACCCAGTACTTC,CASSTDRQRFMQETQYF
.,TRBD1,TRBJ2-3,TRBV2,TGTGCCAGCAGTATGGACAGGGGGATAGCAGATACGCAGTATTTT,CASSMDRGIADTQYF
few,.,TRBJ1-1,TRBV6-1,TGTGCCAGCAGTTTGAGAGAGAACACTGAAGCTTTCTTT,CASSLRENTEAFF
once,TRBD2,TRBJ2-7,TRBV2,TGTGCCAGCAGTGCCTTGAGACTAGCGACCTACGAGCAGTACTTC,CASSALRLATYEQYF